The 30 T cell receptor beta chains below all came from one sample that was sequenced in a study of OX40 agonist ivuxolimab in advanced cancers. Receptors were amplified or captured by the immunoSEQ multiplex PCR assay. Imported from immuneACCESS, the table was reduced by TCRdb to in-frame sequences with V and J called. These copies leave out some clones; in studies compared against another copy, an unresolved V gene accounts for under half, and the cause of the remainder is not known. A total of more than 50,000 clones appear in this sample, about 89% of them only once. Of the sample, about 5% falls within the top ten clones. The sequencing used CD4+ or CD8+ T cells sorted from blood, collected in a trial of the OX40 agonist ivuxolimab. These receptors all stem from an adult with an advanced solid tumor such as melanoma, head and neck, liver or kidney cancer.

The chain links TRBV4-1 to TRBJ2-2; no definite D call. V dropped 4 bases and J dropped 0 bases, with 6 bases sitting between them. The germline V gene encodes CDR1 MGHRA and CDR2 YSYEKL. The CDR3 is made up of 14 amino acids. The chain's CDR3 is CASSLLPNTGELFF. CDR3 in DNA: TGCGCCAGCAGCCTACTACCGAACACCGGGGAGCTGTTTTTT.

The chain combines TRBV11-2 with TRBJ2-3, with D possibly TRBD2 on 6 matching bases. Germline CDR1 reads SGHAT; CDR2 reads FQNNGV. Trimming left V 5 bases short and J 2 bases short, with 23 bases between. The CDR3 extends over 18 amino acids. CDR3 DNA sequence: TGTGCCAGCAGCCCAGTCATAGGGACTCGCAAGATCACAGATACGCAGTATTTT. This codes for CASSPVIGTRKITDTQYF.

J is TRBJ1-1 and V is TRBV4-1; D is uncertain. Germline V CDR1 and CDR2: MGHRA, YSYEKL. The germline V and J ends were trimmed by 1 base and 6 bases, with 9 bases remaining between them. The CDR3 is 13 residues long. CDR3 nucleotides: TGCGCCAGCAGCCAAGGGGGTTCCGCTGAAGCTTTCTTT. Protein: CASSQGGSAEAFF.

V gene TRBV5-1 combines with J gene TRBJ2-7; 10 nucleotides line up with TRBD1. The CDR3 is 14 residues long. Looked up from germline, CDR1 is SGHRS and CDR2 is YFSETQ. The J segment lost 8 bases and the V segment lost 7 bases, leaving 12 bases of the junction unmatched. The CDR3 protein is CASGGDRGDLQQYF. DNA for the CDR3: TGCGCCAGCGGAGGGGACAGGGGAGATCTCCAGCAGTACTTC.

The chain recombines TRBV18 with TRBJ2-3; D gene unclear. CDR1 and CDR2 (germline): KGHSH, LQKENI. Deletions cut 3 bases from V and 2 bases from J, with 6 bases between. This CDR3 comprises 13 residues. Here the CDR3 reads CASSPTYTDTQYF. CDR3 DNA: TGTGCCAGCTCACCGACCTACACAGATACGCAGTATTTT.

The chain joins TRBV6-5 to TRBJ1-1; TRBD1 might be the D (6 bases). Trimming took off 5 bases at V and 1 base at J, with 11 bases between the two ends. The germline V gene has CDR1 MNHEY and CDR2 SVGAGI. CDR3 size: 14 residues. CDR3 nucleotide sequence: TGTGCCAGCAGTCGGACAGTACAGAACACTGAAGCTTTCTTT. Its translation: CASSRTVQNTEAFF.

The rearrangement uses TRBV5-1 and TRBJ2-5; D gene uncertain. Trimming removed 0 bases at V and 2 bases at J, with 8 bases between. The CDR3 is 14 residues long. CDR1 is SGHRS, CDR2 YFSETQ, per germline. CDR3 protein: CASSLVLYQETQYF. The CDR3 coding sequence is TGCGCCAGCAGCTTGGTGCTGTATCAAGAGACCCAGTACTTC.

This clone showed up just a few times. The CDR3 here is CASSQDRNTEAFF. The CDR3 nucleotides read TGCGCCAGCAGTCAAGACAGGAACACTGAAGCTTTCTTT. The chain combines TRBV10-1 with TRBJ1-1; perhaps TRBD1 as D (5 bases). Between the trimmed V and J ends, which lost 5 bases and 1 base, there was a span of 8 bases. The CDR3 totals 13 residues. Per the germline V gene, CDR1 is WNHNN and CDR2 is SYGVQD (reference sequence).

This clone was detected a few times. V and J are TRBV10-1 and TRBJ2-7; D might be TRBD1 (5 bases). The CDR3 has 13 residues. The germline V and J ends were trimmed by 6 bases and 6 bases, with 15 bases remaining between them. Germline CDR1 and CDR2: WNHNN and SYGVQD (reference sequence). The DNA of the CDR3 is TGCGCCAGCAGCCGACAGTTATCGGGCGAGCAGTACTTC. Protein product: CASSRQLSGEQYF.

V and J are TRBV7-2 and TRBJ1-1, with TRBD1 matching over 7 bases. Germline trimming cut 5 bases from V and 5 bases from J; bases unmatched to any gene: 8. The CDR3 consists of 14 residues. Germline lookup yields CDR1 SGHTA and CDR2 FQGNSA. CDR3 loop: CASSETGRRTEAFF. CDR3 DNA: TGTGCCAGCAGCGAGACAGGGAGGAGGACTGAAGCTTTCTTT.

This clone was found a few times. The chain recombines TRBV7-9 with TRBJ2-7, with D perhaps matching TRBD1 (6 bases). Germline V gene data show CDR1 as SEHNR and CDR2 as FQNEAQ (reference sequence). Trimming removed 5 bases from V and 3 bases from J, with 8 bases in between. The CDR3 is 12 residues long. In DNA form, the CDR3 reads TGTGCCAGCAGCACACAGGGCTACGAGCAGTACTTC. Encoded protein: CASSTQGYEQYF.

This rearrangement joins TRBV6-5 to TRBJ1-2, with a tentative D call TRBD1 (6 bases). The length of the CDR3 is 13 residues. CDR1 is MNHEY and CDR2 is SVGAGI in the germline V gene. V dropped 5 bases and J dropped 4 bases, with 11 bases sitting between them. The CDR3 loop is CASSPGTLYGYTF. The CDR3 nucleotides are TGTGCCAGCAGTCCCGGGACACTCTATGGCTACACCTTC.

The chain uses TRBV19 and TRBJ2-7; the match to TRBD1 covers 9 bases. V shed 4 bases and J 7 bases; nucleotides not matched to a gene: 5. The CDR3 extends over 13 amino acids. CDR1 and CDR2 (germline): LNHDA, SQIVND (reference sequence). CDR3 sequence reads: CASSTTGGREQYF. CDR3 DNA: TGTGCCAGTAGTACAACAGGGGGCCGTGAGCAGTACTTC.

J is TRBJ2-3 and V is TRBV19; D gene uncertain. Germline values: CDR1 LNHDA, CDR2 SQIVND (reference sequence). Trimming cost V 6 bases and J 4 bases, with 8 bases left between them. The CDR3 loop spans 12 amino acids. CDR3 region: CASSIIADTQYF. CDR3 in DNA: TGTGCCAGTAGCATTATAGCAGATACGCAGTATTTT. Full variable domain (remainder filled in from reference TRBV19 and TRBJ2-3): DGGITQSPKYLFRKEGQNVTLSCEQNLNHDAMYWYRQDPGQGLRLIYYSQIVNDFQKGDIAEGYSVSREKKESFPLTVTSAQKNPTAFYLCASSIIADTQYFGPGTRLTVL.

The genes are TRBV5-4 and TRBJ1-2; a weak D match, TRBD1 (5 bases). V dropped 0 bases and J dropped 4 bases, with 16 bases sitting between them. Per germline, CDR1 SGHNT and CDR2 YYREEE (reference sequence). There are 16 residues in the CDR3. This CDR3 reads CASSLGGQGILYGYTF. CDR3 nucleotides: TGTGCCAGCAGCTTGGGGGGTCAGGGAATCCTCTATGGCTACACCTTC.

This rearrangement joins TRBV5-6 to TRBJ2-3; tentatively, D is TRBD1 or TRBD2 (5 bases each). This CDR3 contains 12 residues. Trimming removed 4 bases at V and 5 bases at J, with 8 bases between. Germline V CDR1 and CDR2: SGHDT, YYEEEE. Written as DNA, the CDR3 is TGTGCCAGCAGCCGGGACCTAGATACGCAGTATTTT. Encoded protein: CASSRDLDTQYF.

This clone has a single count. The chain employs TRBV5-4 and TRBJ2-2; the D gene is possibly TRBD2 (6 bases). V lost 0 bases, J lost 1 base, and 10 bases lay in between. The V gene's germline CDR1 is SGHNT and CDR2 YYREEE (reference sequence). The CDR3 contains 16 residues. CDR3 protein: CASSLGLEMNTGELFF. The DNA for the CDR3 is TGTGCCAGCAGCTTGGGACTAGAGATGAACACCGGGGAGCTGTTTTTT.

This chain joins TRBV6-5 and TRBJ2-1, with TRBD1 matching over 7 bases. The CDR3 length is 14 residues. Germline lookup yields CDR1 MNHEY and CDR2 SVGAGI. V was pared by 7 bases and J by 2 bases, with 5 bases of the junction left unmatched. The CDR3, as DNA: TGTGCCAGCACCCCGAGGGGGCCCTACAATGAGCAGTTCTTC. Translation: CASTPRGPYNEQFF.

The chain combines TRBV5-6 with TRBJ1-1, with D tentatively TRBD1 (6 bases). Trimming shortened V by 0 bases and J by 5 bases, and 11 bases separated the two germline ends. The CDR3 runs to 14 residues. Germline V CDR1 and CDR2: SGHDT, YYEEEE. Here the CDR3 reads CASSLVQGKTEAFF. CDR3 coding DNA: TGTGCCAGCAGCTTGGTACAGGGAAAGACTGAAGCTTTCTTT.

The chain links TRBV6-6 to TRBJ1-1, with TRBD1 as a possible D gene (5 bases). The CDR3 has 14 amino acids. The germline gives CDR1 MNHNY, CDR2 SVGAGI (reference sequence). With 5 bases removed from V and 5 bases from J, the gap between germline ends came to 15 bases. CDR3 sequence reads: CASSRQTGLTEAFF. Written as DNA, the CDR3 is TGTGCCAGCAGTCGACAAACGGGACTTACTGAAGCTTTCTTT.

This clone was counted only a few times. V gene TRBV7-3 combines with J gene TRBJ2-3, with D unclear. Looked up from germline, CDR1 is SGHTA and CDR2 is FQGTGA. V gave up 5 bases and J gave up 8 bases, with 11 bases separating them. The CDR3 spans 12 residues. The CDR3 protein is CASSHSDGTQYF. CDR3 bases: TGTGCCAGCAGCCACTCGGATGGTACGCAGTATTTT.

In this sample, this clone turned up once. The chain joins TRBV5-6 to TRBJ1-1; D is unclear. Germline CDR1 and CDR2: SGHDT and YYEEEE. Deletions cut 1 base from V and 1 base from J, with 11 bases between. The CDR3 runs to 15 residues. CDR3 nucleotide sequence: TGTGCCAGCAGCTTGAGACCGACCGGGAACACTGAAGCTTTCTTT. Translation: CASSLRPTGNTEAFF.

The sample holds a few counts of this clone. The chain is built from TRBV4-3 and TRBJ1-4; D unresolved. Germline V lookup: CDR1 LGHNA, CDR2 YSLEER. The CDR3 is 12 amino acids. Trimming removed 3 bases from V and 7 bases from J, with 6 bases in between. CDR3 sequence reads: CASSQLGEKLFF. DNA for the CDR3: TGCGCCAGCAGCCAGCTGGGTGAAAAACTGTTTTTT.

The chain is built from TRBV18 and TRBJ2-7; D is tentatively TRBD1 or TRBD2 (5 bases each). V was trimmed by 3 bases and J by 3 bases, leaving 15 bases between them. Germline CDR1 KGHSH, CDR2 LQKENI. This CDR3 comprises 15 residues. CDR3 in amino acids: CASSPGAGTGYEQYF. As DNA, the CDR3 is TGTGCCAGCTCACCTGGGGCAGGGACGGGCTACGAGCAGTACTTC.

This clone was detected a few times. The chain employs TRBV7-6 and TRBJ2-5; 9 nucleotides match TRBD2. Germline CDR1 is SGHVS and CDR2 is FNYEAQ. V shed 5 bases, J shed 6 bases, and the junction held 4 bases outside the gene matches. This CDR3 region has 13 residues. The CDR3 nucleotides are TGTGCCAGCAGCCCCTCTAGCGGGAAGACCCAGTACTTC. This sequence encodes CASSPSSGKTQYF.

The CDR3 spells CASSPQLVTYEQYF. The CDR3, as DNA: TGTGCCAGCAGCCCTCAACTAGTTACGTACGAGCAGTACTTC. V is TRBV5-5 and J is TRBJ2-7, with D perhaps matching TRBD2 (5 bases). The length of the CDR3 is 14 residues. Germline V gives CDR1 SGHKS, CDR2 YYEKEE (reference sequence). Trimming shortened V by 4 bases and J by 4 bases, and 15 bases separated the two germline ends.

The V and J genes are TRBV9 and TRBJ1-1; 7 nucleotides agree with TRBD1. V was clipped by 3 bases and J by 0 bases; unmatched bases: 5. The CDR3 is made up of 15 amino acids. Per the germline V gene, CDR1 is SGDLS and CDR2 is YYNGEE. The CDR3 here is CASSASGTVNTEAFF. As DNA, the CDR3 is TGTGCCAGCAGCGCCTCAGGGACAGTGAACACTGAAGCTTTCTTT.

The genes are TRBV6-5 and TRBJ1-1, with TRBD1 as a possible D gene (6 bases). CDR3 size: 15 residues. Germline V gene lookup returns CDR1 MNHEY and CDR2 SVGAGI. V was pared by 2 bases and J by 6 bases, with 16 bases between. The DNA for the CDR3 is TGTGCCAGCAGTTACATAAGGGGGAGGTTTGCTGAAGCTTTCTTT. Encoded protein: CASSYIRGRFAEAFF.

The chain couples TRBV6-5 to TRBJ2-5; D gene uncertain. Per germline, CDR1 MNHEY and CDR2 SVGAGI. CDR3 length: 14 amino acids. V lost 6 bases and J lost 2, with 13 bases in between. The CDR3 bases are TGTGCCAGCAGCTACACCCCGGAACAAGAGACCCAGTACTTC. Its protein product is CASSYTPEQETQYF.

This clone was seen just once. Written as DNA, the CDR3 is TGTGCCAGCAGTTTTCGAGGGGGCAACACCGGGGAGCTGTTTTTT. Amino acids: CASSFRGGNTGELFF. V gene TRBV6-6 combines with J gene TRBJ2-2; TRBD1 matches 7 bases. After removal of 4 bases from V and 2 bases from J, the junction contained 4 bases not matched to a gene. Per germline, CDR1 MNHNY and CDR2 SVGAGI (reference sequence). This CDR3 is built from 15 residues.